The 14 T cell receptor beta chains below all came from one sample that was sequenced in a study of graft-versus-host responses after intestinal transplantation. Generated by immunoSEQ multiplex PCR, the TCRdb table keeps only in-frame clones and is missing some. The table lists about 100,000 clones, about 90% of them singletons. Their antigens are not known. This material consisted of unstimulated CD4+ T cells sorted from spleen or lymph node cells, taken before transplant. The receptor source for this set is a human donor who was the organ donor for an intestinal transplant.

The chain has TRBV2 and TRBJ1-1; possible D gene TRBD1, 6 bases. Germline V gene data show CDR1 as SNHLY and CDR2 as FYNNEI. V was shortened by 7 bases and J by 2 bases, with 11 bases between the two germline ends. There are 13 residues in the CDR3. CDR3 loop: CASMRTVNTEAFF. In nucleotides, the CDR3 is TGTGCCAGCATGAGGACAGTTAACACTGAAGCTTTCTTT.

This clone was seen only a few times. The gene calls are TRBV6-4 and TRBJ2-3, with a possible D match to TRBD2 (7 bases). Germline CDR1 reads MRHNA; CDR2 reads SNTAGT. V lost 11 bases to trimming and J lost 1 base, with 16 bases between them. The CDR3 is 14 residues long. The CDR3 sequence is CAGSWRGRTDTQYF. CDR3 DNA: TGTGCCGGCTCGTGGCGGGGGCGCACAGATACGCAGTATTTT.

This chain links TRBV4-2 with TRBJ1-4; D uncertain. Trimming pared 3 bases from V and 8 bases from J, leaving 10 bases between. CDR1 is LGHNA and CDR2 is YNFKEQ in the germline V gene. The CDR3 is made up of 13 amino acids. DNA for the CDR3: TGTGCCAGCAGCCAGCCCCCTCAGGAAAAACTGTTTTTT. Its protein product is CASSQPPQEKLFF.

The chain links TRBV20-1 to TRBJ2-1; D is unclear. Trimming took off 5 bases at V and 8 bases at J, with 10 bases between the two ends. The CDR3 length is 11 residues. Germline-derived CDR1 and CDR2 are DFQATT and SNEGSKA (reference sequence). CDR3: CSARRTDEQFF. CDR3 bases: TGCAGTGCTCGCCGTACAGATGAGCAGTTCTTC.

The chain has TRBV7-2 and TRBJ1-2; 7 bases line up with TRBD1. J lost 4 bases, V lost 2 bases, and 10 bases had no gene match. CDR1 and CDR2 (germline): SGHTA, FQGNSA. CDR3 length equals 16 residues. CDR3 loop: CASSLHLRQGVYGYTF. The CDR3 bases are TGTGCCAGCAGCTTACATCTCCGACAGGGTGTCTATGGCTACACCTTC.

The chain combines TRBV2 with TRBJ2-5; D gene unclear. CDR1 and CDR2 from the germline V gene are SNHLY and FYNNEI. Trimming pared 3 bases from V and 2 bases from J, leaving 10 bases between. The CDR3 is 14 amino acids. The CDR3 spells CASSEFRRQETQYF. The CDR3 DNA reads TGTGCCAGCAGTGAGTTTCGGCGACAAGAGACCCAGTACTTC.

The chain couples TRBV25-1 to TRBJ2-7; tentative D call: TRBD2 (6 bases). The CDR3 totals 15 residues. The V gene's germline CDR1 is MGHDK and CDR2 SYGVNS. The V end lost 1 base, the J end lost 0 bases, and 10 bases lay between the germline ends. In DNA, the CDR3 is TGTGCCAGCAGTGAATGGGTGGAGGGCTCCTACGAGCAGTACTTC. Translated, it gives CASSEWVEGSYEQYF.

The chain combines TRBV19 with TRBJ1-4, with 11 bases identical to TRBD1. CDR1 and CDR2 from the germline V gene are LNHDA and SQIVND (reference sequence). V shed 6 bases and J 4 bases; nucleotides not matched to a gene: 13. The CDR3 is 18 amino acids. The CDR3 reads CASSYNGQGAHGNEKLFF. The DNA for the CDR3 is TGTGCCAGTAGCTACAATGGACAGGGGGCGCACGGTAATGAAAAACTGTTTTTT.

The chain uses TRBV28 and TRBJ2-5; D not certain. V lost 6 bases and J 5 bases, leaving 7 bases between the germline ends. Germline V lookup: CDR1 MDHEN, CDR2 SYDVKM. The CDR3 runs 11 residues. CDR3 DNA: TGTGCCAGCAGAATCATGGAGACCCAGTACTTC. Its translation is CASRIMETQYF. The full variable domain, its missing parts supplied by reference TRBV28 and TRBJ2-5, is DVKVTQSSRYLVKRTGEKVFLECVQDMDHENMFWYRQDPGLGLRLIYFSYDVKMKEKGDIPEGYSVSREKKERFSLILESASTNQTSMYLCASRIMETQYFGPGTRLLVL.

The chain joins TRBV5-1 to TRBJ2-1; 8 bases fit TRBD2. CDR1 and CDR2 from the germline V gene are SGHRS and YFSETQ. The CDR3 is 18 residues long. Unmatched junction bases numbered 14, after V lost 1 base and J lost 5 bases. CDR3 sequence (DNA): TGCGCCAGCAGCTTGTCTCTTGCGGGGGGCGGCACCCACAATGAGCAGTTCTTC. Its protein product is CASSLSLAGGGTHNEQFF.

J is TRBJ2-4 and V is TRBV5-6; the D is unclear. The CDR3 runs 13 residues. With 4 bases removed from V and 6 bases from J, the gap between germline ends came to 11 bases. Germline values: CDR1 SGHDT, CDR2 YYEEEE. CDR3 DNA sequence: TGTGCCAGCAGCCCCTCCGGGTCAAACATTCAGTACTTC. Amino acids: CASSPSGSNIQYF.

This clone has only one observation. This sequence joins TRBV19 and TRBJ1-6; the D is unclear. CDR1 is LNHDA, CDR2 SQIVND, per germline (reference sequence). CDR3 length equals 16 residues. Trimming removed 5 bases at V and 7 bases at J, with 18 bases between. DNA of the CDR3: TGTGCCAGTAGTCCATCGGGTTCGTCCGAGAATTCACCCCTCCACTTT. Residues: CASSPSGSSENSPLHF.

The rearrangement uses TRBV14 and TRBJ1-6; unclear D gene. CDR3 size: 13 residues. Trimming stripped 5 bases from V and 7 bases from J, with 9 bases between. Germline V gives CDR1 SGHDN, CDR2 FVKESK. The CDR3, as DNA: TGTGCCAGCAGCTACTCCCGGAATTCACCCCTCCACTTT. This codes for CASSYSRNSPLHF.

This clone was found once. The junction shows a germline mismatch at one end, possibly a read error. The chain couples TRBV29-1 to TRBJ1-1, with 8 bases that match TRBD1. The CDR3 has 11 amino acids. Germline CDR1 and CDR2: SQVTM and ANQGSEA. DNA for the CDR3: TGCAACGTTCTGACCGGGACAGGAGCTTTCTTT. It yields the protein CNVLTGTGAFF.